This T cell receptor (beta chain) was retrieved from a study of blood T cell repertoires in COVID-19. Study-level background: Some COVID-19 samples were acute and others convalescent; all came from the United States, Italy and Spain. From T cells, B-cell-depleted T cells, or PBMCs came the material, which was cDNA or gDNA.

In the authors' workflow: The assay estimated nucleated cells by amplifying reference gene primers. Libraries were prepared by immunoSEQ multiplex PCR; TCRdb keeps only in-frame clonotypes and omits some of them. The V and J calls and clone size come from that table; D and trimming were worked out from the DNA. Found here are hundreds of thousands of clones, roughly 85% of them singletons; the top ten hold 5.1%. Germline CDR1 and CDR2: MNHEY and SVGAGI. The CDR3 runs to 13 residues. V dropped 6 bases and J dropped 3 bases, with 11 bases sitting between them. This clonotype was sampled from a man between 45 and 60 years old with active or convalescent COVID-19. The chain has TRBV6-5 and TRBJ1-2, with D maybe TRBD1 (6 bases). The sequencing input was peripheral blood. DNA of the CDR3: TGTGCCAGCAGAGCCCACAGGGACTATGGCTACACCTTC. Its translation: CASRAHRDYGYTF.